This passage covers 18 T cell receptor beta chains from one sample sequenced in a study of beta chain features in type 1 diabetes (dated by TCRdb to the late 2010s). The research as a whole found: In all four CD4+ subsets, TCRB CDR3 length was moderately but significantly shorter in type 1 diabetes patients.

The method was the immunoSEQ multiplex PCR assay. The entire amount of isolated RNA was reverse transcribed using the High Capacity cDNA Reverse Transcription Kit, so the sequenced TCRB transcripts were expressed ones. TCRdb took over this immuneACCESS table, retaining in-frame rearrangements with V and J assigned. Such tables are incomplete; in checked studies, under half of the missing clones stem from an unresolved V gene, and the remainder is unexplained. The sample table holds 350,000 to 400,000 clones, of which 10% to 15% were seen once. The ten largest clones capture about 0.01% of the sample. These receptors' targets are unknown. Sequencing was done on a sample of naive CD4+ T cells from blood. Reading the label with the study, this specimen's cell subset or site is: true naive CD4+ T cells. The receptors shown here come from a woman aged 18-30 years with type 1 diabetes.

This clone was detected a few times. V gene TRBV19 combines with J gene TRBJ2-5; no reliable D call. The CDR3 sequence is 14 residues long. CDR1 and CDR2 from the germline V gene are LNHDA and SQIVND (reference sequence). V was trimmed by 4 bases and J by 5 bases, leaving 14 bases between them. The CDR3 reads CASSRWALQETQYF. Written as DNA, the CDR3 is TGTGCCAGTAGTAGGTGGGCCCTTCAGGAGACCCAGTACTTC.

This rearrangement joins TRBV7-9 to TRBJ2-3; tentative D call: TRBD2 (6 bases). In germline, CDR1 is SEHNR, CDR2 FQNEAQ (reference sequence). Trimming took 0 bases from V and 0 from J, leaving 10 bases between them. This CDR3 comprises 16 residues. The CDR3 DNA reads TGTGCCAGCAGCTTAGCTCCAGGAGGGAGCACAGATACGCAGTATTTT. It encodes CASSLAPGGSTDTQYF. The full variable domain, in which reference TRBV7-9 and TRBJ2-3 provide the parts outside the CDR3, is DTGVSQNPRHKITKRGQNVTFRCDPISEHNRLYWYRQTLGQGPEFLTYFQNEAQLEKSRLLSDRFSAERPKGSFSTLEIQRTEQGDSAMYLCASSLAPGGSTDTQYFGPGTRLTVL.

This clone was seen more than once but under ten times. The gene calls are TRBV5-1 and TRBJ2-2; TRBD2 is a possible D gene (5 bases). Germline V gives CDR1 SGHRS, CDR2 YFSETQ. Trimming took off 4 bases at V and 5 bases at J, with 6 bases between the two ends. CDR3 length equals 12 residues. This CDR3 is CASSRGTGELFF. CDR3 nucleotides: TGCGCCAGCAGCCGGGGAACCGGGGAGCTGTTTTTT.

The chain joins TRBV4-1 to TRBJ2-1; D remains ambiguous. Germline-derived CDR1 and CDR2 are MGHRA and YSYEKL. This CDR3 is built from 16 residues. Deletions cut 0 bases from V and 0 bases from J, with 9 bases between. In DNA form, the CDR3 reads TGCGCCAGCAGCCAAGAGGCCCTTTTCTCCTACAATGAGCAGTTCTTC. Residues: CASSQEALFSYNEQFF.

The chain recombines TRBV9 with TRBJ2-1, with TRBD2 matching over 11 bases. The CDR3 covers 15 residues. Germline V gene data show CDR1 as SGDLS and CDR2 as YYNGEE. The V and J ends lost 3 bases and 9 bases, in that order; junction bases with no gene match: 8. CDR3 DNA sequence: TGTGCCAGCAGCGGCTCCGGGACTAGCGGAATTGAGCAGTTCTTC. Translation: CASSGSGTSGIEQFF.

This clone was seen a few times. The CDR3 is CASSLPLETGEQFF. The CDR3 DNA follows: TGTGCCAGCAGCTTGCCATTGGAGACGGGTGAGCAGTTCTTC. The V and J genes are TRBV11-3 and TRBJ2-1; D is undetermined. This CDR3 region has 14 residues. Germline V CDR1 and CDR2: SGHNT, YENEEA. V lost 3 bases, J lost 9 bases, and 15 bases lay in between.

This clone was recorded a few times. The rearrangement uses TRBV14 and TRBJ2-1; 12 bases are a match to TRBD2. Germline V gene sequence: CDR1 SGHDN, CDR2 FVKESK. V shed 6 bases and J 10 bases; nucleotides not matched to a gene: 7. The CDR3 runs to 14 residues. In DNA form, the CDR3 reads TGTGCCAGCAGGCCTAGCGGGGGGGCTGGGGAGCAGTTCTTC. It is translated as CASRPSGGAGEQFF.

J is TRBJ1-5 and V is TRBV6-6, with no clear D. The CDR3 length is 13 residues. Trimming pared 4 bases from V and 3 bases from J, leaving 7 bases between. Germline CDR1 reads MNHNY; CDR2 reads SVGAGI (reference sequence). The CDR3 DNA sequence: TGTGCCAGCAGTTTCCGTCTCAATCAGCCCCAGCATTTT. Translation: CASSFRLNQPQHF.

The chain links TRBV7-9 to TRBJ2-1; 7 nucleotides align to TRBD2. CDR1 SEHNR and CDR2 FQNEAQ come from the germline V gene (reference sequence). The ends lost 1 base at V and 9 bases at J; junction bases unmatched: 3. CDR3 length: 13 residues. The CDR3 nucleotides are TGTGCCAGCAGCTTAGGCGGGAGTAGTGAGCAGTTCTTC. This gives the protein CASSLGGSSEQFF.

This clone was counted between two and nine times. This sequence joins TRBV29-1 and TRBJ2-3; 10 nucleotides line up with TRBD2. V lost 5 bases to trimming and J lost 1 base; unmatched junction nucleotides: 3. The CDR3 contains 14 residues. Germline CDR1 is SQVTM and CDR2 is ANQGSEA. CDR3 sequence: CSVRGTSGTDTQYF. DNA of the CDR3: TGCAGCGTTCGTGGGACTAGCGGCACAGATACGCAGTATTTT.

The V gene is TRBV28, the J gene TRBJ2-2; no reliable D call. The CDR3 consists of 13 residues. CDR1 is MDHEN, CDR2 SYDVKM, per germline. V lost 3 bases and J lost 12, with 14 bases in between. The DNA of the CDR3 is TGTGCCAGCAGTTTGGAGAGTACACGGAAGCTGTTTTTT. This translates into CASSLESTRKLFF.

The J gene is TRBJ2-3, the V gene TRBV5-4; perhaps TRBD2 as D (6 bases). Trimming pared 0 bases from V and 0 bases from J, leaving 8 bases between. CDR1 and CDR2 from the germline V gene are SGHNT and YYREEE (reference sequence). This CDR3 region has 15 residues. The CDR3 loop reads CASSLERVSTDTQYF. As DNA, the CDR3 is TGTGCCAGCAGCTTGGAGCGGGTTAGCACAGATACGCAGTATTTT.

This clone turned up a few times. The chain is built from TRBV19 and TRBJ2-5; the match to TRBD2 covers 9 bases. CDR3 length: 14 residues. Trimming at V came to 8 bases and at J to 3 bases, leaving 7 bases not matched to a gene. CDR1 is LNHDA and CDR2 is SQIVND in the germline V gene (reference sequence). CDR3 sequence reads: CASGPTSGKETQYF. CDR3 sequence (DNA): TGTGCCAGTGGGCCGACTAGCGGCAAAGAGACCCAGTACTTC. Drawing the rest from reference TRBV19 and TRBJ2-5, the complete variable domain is DGGITQSPKYLFRKEGQNVTLSCEQNLNHDAMYWYRQDPGQGLRLIYYSQIVNDFQKGDIAEGYSVSREKKESFPLTVTSAQKNPTAFYLCASGPTSGKETQYFGPGTRLLVL.

This chain's CDR3 is CRVQDGGVYEQYF. The CDR3 nucleotides are TGCAGAGTCCAGGACGGGGGGGTCTACGAGCAGTACTTC. V and J are TRBV29-1 and TRBJ2-7, with 8 bases identical to TRBD2. The CDR3 runs to 13 residues. In germline, CDR1 is SQVTM, CDR2 ANQGSEA.

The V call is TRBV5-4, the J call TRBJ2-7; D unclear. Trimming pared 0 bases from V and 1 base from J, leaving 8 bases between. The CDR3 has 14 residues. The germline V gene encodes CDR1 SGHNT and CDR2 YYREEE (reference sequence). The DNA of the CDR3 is TGTGCCAGCAGCTTGGCAGAAGAATCCTACGAGCAGTACTTC. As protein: CASSLAEESYEQYF.

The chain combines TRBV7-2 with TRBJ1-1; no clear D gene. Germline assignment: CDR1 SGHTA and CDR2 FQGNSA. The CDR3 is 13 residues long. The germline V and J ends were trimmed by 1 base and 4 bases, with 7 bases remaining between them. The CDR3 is CASSLDGITEAFF. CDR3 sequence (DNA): TGTGCCAGCAGCTTAGACGGGATCACTGAAGCTTTCTTT. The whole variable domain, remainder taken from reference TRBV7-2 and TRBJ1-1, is GAGVSQSPSNKVTEKGKDVELRCDPISGHTALYWYRQSLGQGLEFLIYFQGNSAPDKSGLPSDRFSAERTGGSVSTLTIQRTQQEDSAVYLCASSLDGITEAFFGQGTRLTVV.

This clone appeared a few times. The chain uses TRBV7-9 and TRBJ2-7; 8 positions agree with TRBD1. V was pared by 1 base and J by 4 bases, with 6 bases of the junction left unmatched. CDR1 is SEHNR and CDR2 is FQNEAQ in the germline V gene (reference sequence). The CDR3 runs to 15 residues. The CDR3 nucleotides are TGTGCCAGCAGCTTAGGGACAGGGAAACCATACGAGCAGTACTTC. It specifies CASSLGTGKPYEQYF.

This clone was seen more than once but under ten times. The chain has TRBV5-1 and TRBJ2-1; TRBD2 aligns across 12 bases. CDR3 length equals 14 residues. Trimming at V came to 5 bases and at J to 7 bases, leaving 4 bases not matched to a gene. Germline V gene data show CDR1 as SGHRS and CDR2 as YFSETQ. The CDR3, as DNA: TGCGCCAGCAGTACTAGCGGGAGGATGAATGAGCAGTTCTTC. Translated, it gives CASSTSGRMNEQFF.